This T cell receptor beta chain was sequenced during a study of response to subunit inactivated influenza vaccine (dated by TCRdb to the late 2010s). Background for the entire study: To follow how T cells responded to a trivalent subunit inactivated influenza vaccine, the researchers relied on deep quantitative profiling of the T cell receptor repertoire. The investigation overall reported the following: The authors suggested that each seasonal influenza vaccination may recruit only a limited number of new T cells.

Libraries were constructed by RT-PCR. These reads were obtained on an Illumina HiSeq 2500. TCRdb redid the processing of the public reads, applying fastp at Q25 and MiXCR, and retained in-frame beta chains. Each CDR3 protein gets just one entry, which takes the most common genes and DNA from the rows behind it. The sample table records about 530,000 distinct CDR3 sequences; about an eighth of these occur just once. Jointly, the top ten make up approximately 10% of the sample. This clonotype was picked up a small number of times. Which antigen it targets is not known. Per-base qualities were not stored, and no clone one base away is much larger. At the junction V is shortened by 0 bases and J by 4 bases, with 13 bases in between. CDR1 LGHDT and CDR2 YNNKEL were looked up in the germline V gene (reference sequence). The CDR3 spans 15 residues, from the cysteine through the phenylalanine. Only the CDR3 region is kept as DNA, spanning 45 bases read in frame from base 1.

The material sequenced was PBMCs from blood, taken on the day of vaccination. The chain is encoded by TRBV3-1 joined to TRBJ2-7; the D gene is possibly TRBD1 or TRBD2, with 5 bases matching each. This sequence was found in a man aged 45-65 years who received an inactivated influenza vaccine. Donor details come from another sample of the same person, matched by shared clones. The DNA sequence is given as TGTGCCAGCAGCCAAGATTACGGGACGGGGTACGAGCAGTACTTC. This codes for CASSQDYGTGYEQYF.